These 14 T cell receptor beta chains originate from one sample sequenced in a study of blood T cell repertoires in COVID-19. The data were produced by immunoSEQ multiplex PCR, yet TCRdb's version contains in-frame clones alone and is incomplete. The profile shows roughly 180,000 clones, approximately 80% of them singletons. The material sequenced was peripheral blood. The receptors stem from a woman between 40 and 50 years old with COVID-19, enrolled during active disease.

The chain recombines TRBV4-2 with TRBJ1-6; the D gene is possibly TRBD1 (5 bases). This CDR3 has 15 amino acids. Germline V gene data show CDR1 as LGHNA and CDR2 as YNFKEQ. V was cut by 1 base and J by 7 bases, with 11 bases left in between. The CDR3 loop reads CASSQGGKWNSPLHF. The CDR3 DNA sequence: TGTGCCAGCAGCCAAGGGGGCAAATGGAATTCACCCCTCCACTTT.

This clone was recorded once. The CDR3 reads CASSFGTPDEQYF. Written as DNA, the CDR3 is TGTGCCAGCAGTTTTGGGACACCCGACGAGCAGTACTTC. This chain uses TRBV27 with TRBJ2-7; the D gene is possibly TRBD1 (6 bases). This CDR3 is built from 13 residues. Trimming took 3 bases from V and 5 from J, leaving 11 bases between them. Germline V gene data show CDR1 as MNHEY and CDR2 as SMNVEV (reference sequence).

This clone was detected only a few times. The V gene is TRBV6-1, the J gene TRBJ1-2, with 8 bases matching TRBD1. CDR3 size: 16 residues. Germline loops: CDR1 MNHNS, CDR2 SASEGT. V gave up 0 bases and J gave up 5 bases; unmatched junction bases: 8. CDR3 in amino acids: CASSEAVTGGGYGYTF. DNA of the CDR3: TGTGCCAGCAGTGAAGCGGTTACAGGGGGTGGATATGGCTACACCTTC.

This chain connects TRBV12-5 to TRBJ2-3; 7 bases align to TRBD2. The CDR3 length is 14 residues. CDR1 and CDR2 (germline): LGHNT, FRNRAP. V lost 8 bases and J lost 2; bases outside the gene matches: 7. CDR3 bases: TGTGCTAGTCGCGACGGGGGGATCACAGATACGCAGTATTTT. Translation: CASRDGGITDTQYF.

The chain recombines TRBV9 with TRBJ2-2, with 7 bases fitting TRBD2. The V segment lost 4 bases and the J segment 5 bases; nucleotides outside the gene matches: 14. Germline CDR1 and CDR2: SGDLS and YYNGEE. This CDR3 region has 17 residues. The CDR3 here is CASSYPRTGAGTGELFF. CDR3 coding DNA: TGTGCCAGCAGCTACCCTAGAACGGGAGCGGGGACCGGGGAGCTGTTTTTT.

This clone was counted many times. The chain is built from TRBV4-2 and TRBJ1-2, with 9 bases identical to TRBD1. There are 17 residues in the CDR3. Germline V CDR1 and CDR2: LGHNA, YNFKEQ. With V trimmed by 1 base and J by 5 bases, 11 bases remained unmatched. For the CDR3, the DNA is TGTGCCAGCAGCCAAGGGGACAGGGAGGGTGGTTATTATGGCTACACCTTC. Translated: CASSQGDREGGYYGYTF.

As DNA, the CDR3 is TGTGCCAGCAGCCCGCTGGGAGGGAAGTACGAGCAGTACTTC. It encodes CASSPLGGKYEQYF. This chain connects TRBV3-1 (or the pseudogene TRBV3-2) to TRBJ2-7; 7 nucleotides match TRBD2. The junction had 7 bases not matched to a gene; V was cut back by 4 bases and J by 4 bases. This CDR3 has 14 residues. Germline V lookup: CDR1 LGHDT, CDR2 YNNKEL (reference sequence).

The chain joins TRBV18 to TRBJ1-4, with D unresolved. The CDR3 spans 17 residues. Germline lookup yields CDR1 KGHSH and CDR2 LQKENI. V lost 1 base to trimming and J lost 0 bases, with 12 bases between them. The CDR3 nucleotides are TGTGCCAGCTCACCACTCCCCCCGTCTGCAACTAATGAAAAACTGTTTTTT. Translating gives CASSPLPPSATNEKLFF. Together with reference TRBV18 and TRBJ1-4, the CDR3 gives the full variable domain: NAGVMQNPRHLVRRRGQEARLRCSPMKGHSHVYWYRQLPEEGLKFMVYLQKENIIDESGMPKERFSAEFPKEGPSILRIQQVVRGDSAAYFCASSPLPPSATNEKLFFGSGTQLSVL.

CDR3 protein: CASSIEALRVTYNSPLHF. CDR3 DNA: TGTGCCAGTAGTATAGAGGCCCTCAGGGTGACCTATAATTCACCCCTCCACTTT. The J gene is TRBJ1-6, the V gene TRBV19; maybe TRBD1 (5 bases). The CDR3 consists of 18 residues. V was clipped by 0 bases and J by 2 bases, with 14 bases between them. The germline V gene has CDR1 LNHDA and CDR2 SQIVND (reference sequence).

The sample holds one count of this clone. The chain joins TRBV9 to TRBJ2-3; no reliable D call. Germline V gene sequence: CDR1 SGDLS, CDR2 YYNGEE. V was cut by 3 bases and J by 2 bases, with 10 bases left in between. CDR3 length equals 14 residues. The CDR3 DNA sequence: TGTGCCAGCAGCGCTGAATCCTACACAGATACGCAGTATTTT. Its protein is CASSAESYTDTQYF.

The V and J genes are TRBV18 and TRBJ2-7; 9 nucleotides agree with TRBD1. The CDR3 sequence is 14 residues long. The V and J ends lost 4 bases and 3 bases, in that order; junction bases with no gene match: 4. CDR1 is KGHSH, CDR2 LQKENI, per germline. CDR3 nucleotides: TGTGCCAGCTCACTCTCGGGACAGGGCTACGAGCAGTACTTC. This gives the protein CASSLSGQGYEQYF.

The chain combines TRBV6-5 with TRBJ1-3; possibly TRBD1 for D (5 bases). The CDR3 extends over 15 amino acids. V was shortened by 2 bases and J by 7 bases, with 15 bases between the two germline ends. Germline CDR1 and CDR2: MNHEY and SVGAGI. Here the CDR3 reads CASSYDRSDRNTIYF. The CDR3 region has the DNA TGTGCCAGCAGTTACGACAGAAGCGACCGGAACACCATATATTTT.

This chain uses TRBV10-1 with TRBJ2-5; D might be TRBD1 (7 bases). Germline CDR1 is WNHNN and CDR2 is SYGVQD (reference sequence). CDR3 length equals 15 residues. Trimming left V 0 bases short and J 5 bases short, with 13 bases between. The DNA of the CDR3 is TGCGCCAGCAGTGAGTCTGGAGGGGGCGGGGAGACCCAGTACTTC. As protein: CASSESGGGGETQYF.

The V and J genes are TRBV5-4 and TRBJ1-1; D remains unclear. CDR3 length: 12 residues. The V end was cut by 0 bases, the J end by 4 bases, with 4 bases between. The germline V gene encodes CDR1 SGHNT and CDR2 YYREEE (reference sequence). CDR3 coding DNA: TGTGCCAGCAGCTTGGGCAGCACTGAAGCTTTCTTT. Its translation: CASSLGSTEAFF.